This TCR beta chain was recorded in a study of blood T cell repertoires in COVID-19 (dated by TCRdb to 2020 to 2022). Background on the whole study: Samples from collaborators originated in the United States, Italy and Spain and spanned both the acute and convalescent phases of COVID-19. The material from the prospective study consisted of cDNA or gDNA derived from T cells, B-cell-depleted T cells, or PBMCs. The dataset comprised deeply sampled blood TCRbeta repertoires from subjects exposed to, actively infected with, or recovered from COVID-19. The repertoires were made available in a free public database intended to serve as a resource for research on the immune response to SARS-CoV-2. Samples came from the ongoing ImmuneRACE study (first 160 participants) plus 1,254 subjects from 6 global collaborators. The sample metadata nearly always contained a de-identified subject ID, COVID-19 status, age in years and sex. Where HLA class I and class II types were available, the types were taken from metadata supplied by the sample provider, not from assay-based typing. Overall results and qualifications from the work: The amount of clinical and demographic metadata varied by source and participant and was provided uncurated.

From a lookup of the germline V gene, CDR1 and CDR2 are SGHAT and FQNNGV. CDR3 length: 18 amino acids, cysteine to phenylalanine. The CDR3 DNA has 54 bases and is translated from base 1. V is pruned by 6 bases and J by 1 base, leaving 15 bases of the junction without a gene match. TCRbeta CDR3 regions were amplified from genomic DNA by means of the immunoSEQ Assay, a bias-controlled multiplex PCR. On the study's bioinformatics: Nucleated cell counts per sample were estimated from amplification of reference gene primers within the assay. To quantify the absolute abundance of each unique TCRbeta CDR3 rearrangement, sequence reads were collapsed and filtered. Productive Simpson clonality was computed per sample as the square root of Simpson's diversity index over productive rearrangements. Drawn from immuneACCESS, this table holds only the in-frame rearrangements with V and J called that TCRdb kept. Clones are partly lost; checked studies trace under half to an unresolved V gene and leave the rest unexplained. The V and J calls and clone size are taken from that table; D and trimming were inferred from the DNA. The sample profile shows 200,000 to 250,000 clones; about 82% of them were found once. The ten biggest clones cover approximately 6% of the sample.

At one collaborating source in Seattle, patients were enrolled during active infection and were followed longitudinally through the course of disease. Collaborating institutions collected whole blood in K2EDTA tubes following their own protocols. For TCRbeta analysis, collaborators shipped samples in one of three forms: frozen whole blood, isolated PBMCs, or DNA extracted from either of those sample types. Regarding this clone: This receptor's antigen is unknown. Base-call qualities are not available, and no considerably larger clone is one nucleotide away.

Here the chain combines TRBV11-2 and TRBJ1-2, with 9 junctional bases fitting TRBD1. Sequencing was performed on peripheral blood. The receptor was derived from a woman aged 80 or over with COVID-19, enrolled during active disease. The bases read TGTGCCAGCAGGCCTACCGGGACAGGGATAGGGAATAACTATGGCTACACCTTC. The translation is CASRPTGTGIGNNYGYTF. The variable domain in full, with residues beyond the CDR3 obtained from the reference TRBV11-2 and TRBJ1-2 genes, is EAGVAQSPRYKIIEKRQSVAFWCNPISGHATLYWYQQILGQGPKLLIQFQNNGVVDDSQLPKDRFSAERLKGVDSTLKIQPAKLEDSAVYLCASRPTGTGIGNNYGYTFGSGTRLTVV.